Presented here are 30 T cell receptor beta chains from one specimen sequenced in a study of T cells and copy number aberrations in small-cell lung cancer. TCRdb keeps only in-frame clones here, not all; method: immunoSEQ multiplex PCR. The sample records approximately 6,600 clones, more than 70% being singletons. Material for sequencing was normal tissue next to the tumor. The receptor set was obtained from a woman in her seventies with small cell lung cancer. Some clones in this sample may be carry-over from other donors' samples.

The J gene is TRBJ2-1, the V gene TRBV5-4; 9 bases agree with TRBD1. Germline-derived CDR1 and CDR2 are SGHNT and YYREEE (reference sequence). CDR3 length: 13 amino acids. V dropped 4 bases and J dropped 13; count of bases not matched to a gene: 9. CDR3 in DNA: TGTGCCAGCAGCCCGTCCCGGGACAGGGATCAGTTCTTC. Residues: CASSPSRDRDQFF.

This chain connects TRBV5-1 to TRBJ2-7, with D maybe TRBD2 (6 bases). The V gene lost 2 bases and the J gene lost 0 bases, with 9 bases spanning the gap. CDR1 and CDR2 from the germline V gene are SGHRS and YFSETQ. The CDR3 covers 14 residues. The CDR3, as DNA: TGCGCCAGCAGCTTTCAGCGGGCCTCCTACGAGCAGTACTTC. Its protein product is CASSFQRASYEQYF.

This clone is classed as medium-sized. The chain employs TRBV19 and TRBJ2-7, with 9 bases that match TRBD1. After removal of 6 bases from V and 4 bases from J, the junction contained 7 bases not matched to a gene. The CDR3 is 14 amino acids. Germline values: CDR1 LNHDA, CDR2 SQIVND (reference sequence). In nucleotides, the CDR3 is TGTGCCAGTAGACCGGGACAGGGCGGGTACGAGCAGTACTTC. This sequence encodes CASRPGQGGYEQYF.

J is TRBJ2-1 and V is TRBV11-3, with 7 bases aligning to TRBD1. The CDR3 is 15 residues long. The germline V gene has CDR1 SGHNT and CDR2 YENEEA. The V and J ends lost 0 bases and 9 bases, in that order; junction bases with no gene match: 8. The CDR3 DNA follows: TGTGCCAGCAGCTTAGACGGGACAGTCGGGGTTGAGCAGTTCTTC. Amino acids: CASSLDGTVGVEQFF.

CDR3 in amino acids: CASSLEGNYGYTF. The CDR3 coding sequence is TGTGCCAGCAGTTTGGAGGGGAACTATGGCTACACCTTC. The rearrangement joins TRBV27 to TRBJ1-2; weak D call: TRBD1 (5 bases). The ends were cut back, 3 bases at V and 2 bases at J, with 7 bases in the middle. Germline V gives CDR1 MNHEY, CDR2 SMNVEV (reference sequence). This CDR3 contains 13 residues.

With respect to this clone: The limits of the CDR3 on the DNA are not certain, so only TCRdb's listed CDR3 is given. The J gene is TRBJ1-2, the V gene TRBV18; whether TRBD1, the table's D call, matches the DNA was not checked. Germline CDR1 reads KGHSH; CDR2 reads LQKENI. Ends included, the CDR3 has 16 residues. The chain's CDR3 is CASSPSVQGLIYGYTF.

The genes are TRBV6-1 and TRBJ1-5; D not certain. The CDR3 is 13 residues long. V was clipped by 7 bases and J by 1 base, with 8 bases between them. Germline V gives CDR1 MNHNS, CDR2 SASEGT. The CDR3 DNA follows: TGTGCCAGCACTCCCTGGAGCAATCAGCCCCAGCATTTT. Its protein is CASTPWSNQPQHF.

The chain has TRBV19 and TRBJ1-2; unclear D gene. The germline V gene encodes CDR1 LNHDA and CDR2 SQIVND (reference sequence). The CDR3 covers 13 residues. V gave up 3 bases and J gave up 4 bases, with 9 bases separating them. CDR3 coding DNA: TGTGCCAGTAGTATCCAACACCTCTATGGCTACACCTTC. Protein sequence: CASSIQHLYGYTF.

This chain uses TRBV9 with TRBJ1-2; tentative D call: TRBD1 (5 bases). The CDR3 runs to 12 residues. V shed 0 bases and J shed 7 bases, with 7 bases lying between them. Germline CDR1 and CDR2: SGDLS and YYNGEE. CDR3 sequence: CASSVGGFGYTF. CDR3 bases: TGTGCCAGCAGCGTAGGGGGCTTTGGCTACACCTTC.

The chain is built from TRBV19 and TRBJ1-1; no firm D call. The germline V and J ends were trimmed by 9 bases and 1 base, with 18 bases remaining between them. Germline CDR1 and CDR2: LNHDA and SQIVND (reference sequence). The CDR3 is made up of 15 amino acids. The chain's CDR3 is CASHMTLPWNTEAFF. CDR3 in DNA: TGTGCCAGCCATATGACACTACCTTGGAACACTGAAGCTTTCTTT.

The rearrangement joins TRBV29-1 to TRBJ2-5; TRBD2 matches at 8 bases. V dropped 4 bases and J dropped 4; count of bases not matched to a gene: 8. This CDR3 contains 14 residues. Germline CDR1 and CDR2: SQVTM and ANQGSEA. CDR3 coding DNA: TGCAGCGTTGGTCAGTCGGGGGGGGGAGAGACCCAGTACTTC. It specifies CSVGQSGGGETQYF. Full variable domain (rest looked up from reference TRBV29-1 and TRBJ2-5): SAVISQKPSRDICQRGTSLTIQCQVDSQVTMMFWYRQQPGQSLTLIATANQGSEATYESGFVIDKFPISRPNLTFSTLTVSNMSPEDSSIYLCSVGQSGGGETQYFGPGTRLLVL.

The chain uses TRBV6-1 and TRBJ2-3; 8 nucleotides agree with TRBD2. The CDR3 extends over 16 amino acids. The V and J ends lost 3 bases and 1 base, in that order; junction bases with no gene match: 6. Germline V lookup: CDR1 MNHNS, CDR2 SASEGT. CDR3 bases: TGTGCCAGCAGTGAGGGGGCTAGCGGGCGCACAGATACGCAGTATTTT. Protein: CASSEGASGRTDTQYF.

The V call is TRBV5-1, the J call TRBJ2-7; TRBD1 agrees at 9 bases. Unmatched junction bases numbered 4, after V lost 3 bases and J lost 6 bases. The CDR3 spans 13 residues. Germline CDR1 reads SGHRS; CDR2 reads YFSETQ. The CDR3 nucleotides are TGCGCCAGCAGCTCCGGGACAGGGTTCGAGCAGTACTTC. It is translated as CASSSGTGFEQYF. Using reference TRBV5-1 and TRBJ2-7 for the parts outside the CDR3, the full variable domain is KAGVTQTPRYLIKTRGQQVTLSCSPISGHRSVSWYQQTPGQGLQFLFEYFSETQRNKGNFPGRFSGRQFSNSRSEMNVSTLELGDSALYLCASSSGTGFEQYFGPGTRLTVT.

In the case of this clone: One base away lies a much larger clone, so this may be a sequencing read error. The identical CDR3 is also encoded by other nucleotide sequences in the sample. The chain has TRBV7-9 and TRBJ2-5; TRBD2 matches 7 bases. Germline V gives CDR1 SEHNR, CDR2 FQNEAQ (reference sequence). CDR3 length equals 18 residues. CDR3 region: CASSPLTSRRTNQETQYF. For the CDR3, the DNA is TGTGCCAGCAGCCCTCTGACTAGCAGGAGAACCAACCAAGAAACCCAGTACTTC.

The rearrangement links TRBV2 to TRBJ2-5; 11 bases agree with TRBD2. The DNA end is more similar to TRBJ2-7, so the J call may be wrong. Germline CDR1 reads SNHLY; CDR2 reads FYNNEI. This CDR3 has 14 amino acids. The CDR3 loop reads CASRAGLAGHEQYF. The CDR3 DNA is TGTGCCAGCAGGGCTGGACTAGCGGGCCACGAGCAGTACTTC.

The chain joins TRBV7-3 to TRBJ1-1; D uncertain. Germline V CDR1 and CDR2: SGHTA, FQGTGA. Deletions cut 5 bases from V and 3 bases from J, with 16 bases between. This CDR3 is 15 amino acids long. DNA of the CDR3: TGTGCCAGCAGCCAGCGGTCATCATTGGACACTGAAGCTTTCTTT. It codes for CASSQRSSLDTEAFF.

The chain employs TRBV5-6 and TRBJ2-1; TRBD2 matches at 11 bases. This CDR3 region has 12 residues. Germline loops: CDR1 SGHDT, CDR2 YYEEEE. Trimming took 8 bases from V and 13 from J; bases not matched to a gene: 8. CDR3 amino acids: CASTVGLAGQFF. The CDR3 DNA is TGTGCCAGTACAGTCGGACTAGCGGGCCAGTTCTTC. The entire variable domain, with the rest obtained from reference TRBV5-6 and TRBJ2-1, is as follows: DAGVTQSPTHLIKTRGQQVTLRCSPKSGHDTVSWYQQALGQGPQFIFQYYEEEERQRGNFPDRFSGHQFPNYSSELNVNALLLGDSALYLCASTVGLAGQFFGPGTRLTVL.

V and J are TRBV19 and TRBJ1-4, with 10 nucleotides matching TRBD1. Germline V gene data show CDR1 as LNHDA and CDR2 as SQIVND (reference sequence). There are 15 residues in the CDR3. Trimming cost V 9 bases and J 7 bases; bases outside gene matches: 11. The CDR3: CASQRKGQGIEKLFF. Here the CDR3 DNA reads TGTGCCAGCCAACGAAAGGGACAGGGGATTGAAAAACTGTTTTTT.

The chain recombines TRBV7-3 with TRBJ2-1; TRBD2 agrees at 12 bases. Germline V lookup: CDR1 SGHTA, CDR2 FQGTGA. Trimming cost V 5 bases and J 7 bases; bases outside gene matches: 6. The CDR3 loop spans 15 amino acids. CDR3 sequence (DNA): TGTGCCAGCAGCCAACTAGCGGGAGGAAATAATGAGCAGTTCTTC. Protein: CASSQLAGGNNEQFF.

The V gene is TRBV15, the J gene TRBJ1-4; perhaps TRBD1 as D (5 bases). This CDR3 has 15 amino acids. Germline CDR1 and CDR2: LNHNV and YYDKDF (reference sequence). With 3 bases removed from V and 7 bases from J, the gap between germline ends came to 15 bases. CDR3: CATSSGVLGGEKLFF. In DNA, the CDR3 is TGTGCCACCAGCAGTGGGGTCCTTGGGGGTGAAAAACTGTTTTTT.

The V call is TRBV27, the J call TRBJ2-3, with TRBD2 matching 8 bases. V was pared by 5 bases and J by 2 bases, with 6 bases of the junction left unmatched. The CDR3 runs to 15 residues. Germline V lookup: CDR1 MNHEY, CDR2 SMNVEV (reference sequence). The CDR3 reads CASSTQAGDTDTQYF. The DNA for the CDR3 is TGTGCCAGCAGTACCCAAGCGGGAGACACAGATACGCAGTATTTT.

The CDR3 loop reads CASSVGIGWETQYF. CDR3 bases: TGTGCCAGCAGCGTAGGGATAGGCTGGGAGACCCAGTACTTC. The chain is built from TRBV9 and TRBJ2-5; unclear D gene. Germline V gene lookup returns CDR1 SGDLS and CDR2 YYNGEE. CDR3 length: 14 amino acids. V dropped 0 bases and J dropped 5 bases, with 11 bases sitting between them.

The chain recombines TRBV29-1 with TRBJ1-5; D is uncertain. V gave up 7 bases and J gave up 3 bases, with 13 bases separating them. This CDR3 contains 13 residues. The germline gives CDR1 SQVTM, CDR2 ANQGSEA. The chain's CDR3 is CSARTDSNQPQHF. DNA of the CDR3: TGCAGCGCCCGTACCGATTCCAATCAGCCCCAGCATTTT.

This clone was detected a few times. The chain carries TRBV7-2 and TRBJ2-1; D is uncertain. There are 13 residues in the CDR3. The germline V and J ends were trimmed by 3 bases and 6 bases, with 9 bases remaining between them. Germline loops: CDR1 SGHTA, CDR2 FQGNSA. The chain's CDR3 is CASSFTQANEQFF. The CDR3, as DNA: TGTGCCAGCAGCTTCACGCAGGCCAATGAGCAGTTCTTC.

In this sample, this clone is large. The V gene is TRBV6-5, the J gene TRBJ1-1; D possibly corresponds to TRBD1 (6 bases). The germline CDR1 and CDR2 sequences are MNHEY and SVGAGI. Deletions cut 10 bases from V and 0 bases from J, with 12 bases between. This CDR3 is 13 amino acids long. The CDR3 nucleotides read TGTGCCACTGCGGACAGATTGAACACTGAAGCTTTCTTT. Protein sequence: CATADRLNTEAFF.

The chain has TRBV6-1 and TRBJ2-2; perhaps TRBD2 as D (5 bases). The CDR3 spans 15 residues. Germline CDR1 and CDR2: MNHNS and SASEGT. The V end lost 7 bases, the J end lost 4 bases, and 16 bases lay between the germline ends. The CDR3 region has the DNA TGTGCCAGCACCAATTTCTGGGGAGTCACCGGGGAGCTGTTTTTT. Translating it yields CASTNFWGVTGELFF.

The J gene is TRBJ1-6, the V gene TRBV28; D call uncertain. Germline loops: CDR1 MDHEN, CDR2 SYDVKM. The CDR3 runs 14 residues. The V end was cut by 5 bases, the J end by 7 bases, with 12 bases between. The CDR3 region is CASSPVRPNSPLHF. CDR3 DNA: TGTGCCAGCAGTCCGGTCCGACCAAATTCACCCCTCCACTTT.

The V gene is TRBV18, the J gene TRBJ1-1, with D tentatively TRBD1 (6 bases). CDR1 is KGHSH and CDR2 is LQKENI in the germline V gene. This CDR3 region has 14 residues. Trimming took 0 bases from V and 7 from J, leaving 12 bases between them. The CDR3 protein is CASSPPGGRLEAFF. In nucleotides, the CDR3 is TGTGCCAGCTCACCACCGGGGGGGCGCCTTGAAGCTTTCTTT.

V is TRBV28 and J is TRBJ2-2; possibly TRBD2 for D (7 bases). CDR1 is MDHEN and CDR2 is SYDVKM in the germline V gene. V was trimmed by 5 bases and J by 5 bases, leaving 12 bases between them. This CDR3 contains 14 residues. CDR3 protein: CASSAGARTGELFF. Written as DNA, the CDR3 is TGTGCCAGCAGTGCGGGGGCCAGGACCGGGGAGCTGTTTTTT.

This chain links TRBV30 with TRBJ2-7; D is ambiguous. The length of the CDR3 is 12 residues. The V end was cut by 2 bases, the J end by 5 bases, with 10 bases between. From germline, CDR1 is GTSNPN and CDR2 SVGIG (reference sequence). CDR3 nucleotides: TGTGCCTGGAGTCGATCCGGTGACGAGCAGTACTTC. This encodes CAWSRSGDEQYF.